Presented here are 10 T cell receptor beta chains from one specimen sequenced in a study of T cells in Graves' hyperthyroidism and ophthalmopathy. The CDR3 regions of TCR beta were amplified from RNA transcripts. The TCR CDR3 first-round RT-PCR relied on the HTBI primer set. MiXCR, run by TCRdb on the multiplex PCR reads, gives a single entry per CDR3 protein. The sample holds some 560,000 distinct CDR3 sequences, approximately 14% seen once. The sequenced sample consisted of blood. The receptors here all came from a woman aged 25 to 39 with Graves' hyperthyroidism.

This clonotype was detected a few times. The V gene is TRBV30, the J gene TRBJ2-5, with 10 nucleotides matching TRBD1. The ends lost 5 bases at V and 2 bases at J; junction bases unmatched: 8. Germline assignment: CDR1 GTSNPN and CDR2 SVGIG (reference sequence). The CDR3 is 15 amino acids. CDR3 nucleotides: TGTGCCTGGGCAGGTAGGGACAGGGGTCAAGAGACCCAGTACTTC. Translation: CAWAGRDRGQETQYF.

This clonotype was counted at least ten times. The chain links TRBV20-1 to TRBJ2-1, with TRBD2 as a possible D gene (6 bases). CDR1 DFQATT and CDR2 SNEGSKA come from the germline V gene (reference sequence). There are 15 residues in the CDR3. The ends were cut back, 5 bases at V and 3 bases at J, with 17 bases in the middle. The CDR3 DNA is TGCAGTGCTGGGGGTTTGGCTAGCGTCTACAATGAGCAGTTCTTC. Its translation: CSAGGLASVYNEQFF.

The table lists this clonotype with a few counts. V usage is TRBV7-2 and J usage is TRBJ2-7; 9 nucleotides align to TRBD2. The DNA end is a closer match to TRBJ2-1, so the J assignment may be wrong. CDR1 and CDR2 from the germline V gene are SGHTA and FQGNSA. This CDR3 has 15 amino acids. CDR3 nucleotides: TGTGCCAGCAGCTTAGGGCCTAGCGGGGCCTACGAGCAGTTCTTC. Protein sequence: CASSLGPSGAYEQFF.

This chain connects TRBV3-1 to TRBJ2-7; 9 bases align to TRBD1. The germline CDR1 and CDR2 sequences are LGHDT and YNNKEL (reference sequence). The CDR3 has 16 residues. J gave up 4 bases and V 3 bases, and 10 bases lay outside the gene matches. CDR3 coding DNA: TGTGCCAGCAGCCAGCGGGACAGGGTTTCGAGGTACGAGCAGTACTTC. Protein sequence: CASSQRDRVSRYEQYF.

This clonotype was found many times. The chain joins TRBV2 to TRBJ2-1; D call uncertain. This CDR3 comprises 12 residues. Per the germline V gene, CDR1 is SNHLY and CDR2 is FYNNEI. The V end was cut by 8 bases, the J end by 4 bases, with 9 bases between. This CDR3 reads CASGTQYNEQFF. DNA for the CDR3: TGTGCCAGCGGCACCCAATACAATGAGCAGTTCTTC.

This clonotype was seen a handful of times. The chain employs TRBV12-3 or TRBV12-4 and TRBJ1-2; possible D gene TRBD1, 6 bases. CDR3 length: 14 amino acids. V lost 7 bases to trimming and J lost 6 bases, with 18 bases between them. CDR3: CASTPTGLSDGYTF. DNA of the CDR3: TGTGCCAGCACCCCAACAGGGTTAAGTGATGGCTACACCTTC.

This clonotype has only a few counts. The chain is built from TRBV15 and TRBJ2-3, with D perhaps assigned TRBD1 or TRBD2 (5 bases each). Germline CDR1 reads LNHNV; CDR2 reads YYDKDF (reference sequence). The CDR3 has 14 residues. V dropped 5 bases and J dropped 0 bases, with 9 bases sitting between them. CDR3 sequence: CATSGRDSTDTQYF. Written as DNA, the CDR3 is TGTGCCACCAGCGGCCGGGACAGCACAGATACGCAGTATTTT.

In its sample, this clonotype was seen many times. The junction differs from germline at one of its ends, possibly a read error. V is TRBV12-3 or TRBV12-4 and J is TRBJ2-3, with D possibly TRBD1 on 6 matching bases. The CDR3 spans 17 residues. CDR3 protein: CASSSRQQTGSTHTQYF. CDR3 coding DNA: TGTGCCAGCAGTTCCCGGCAACAGACAGGTTCCACACATACGCAGTATTTT.

In its sample, this clonotype was seen many times. The chain joins TRBV28 to TRBJ2-3, with TRBD2 identical over 10 bases. The germline CDR1 and CDR2 sequences are MDHEN and SYDVKM. The CDR3 is 15 residues long. V shed 7 bases, J shed 5 bases, and the junction held 9 bases outside the gene matches. CDR3 region: CASKILAGVGDTQYF. For the CDR3, the DNA is TGTGCCAGCAAAATTCTAGCGGGAGTTGGAGATACGCAGTATTTT.

The chain carries TRBV6-1 and TRBJ2-7; TRBD2 agrees at 11 bases. Per the germline V gene, CDR1 is MNHNS and CDR2 is SASEGT. Trimming cost V 5 bases and J 3 bases; bases outside gene matches: 3. The CDR3 length is 14 residues. DNA for the CDR3: TGTGCCAGCAGTAGACTAGCGGGGTACTACGAGCAGTACTTC. This encodes CASSRLAGYYEQYF.